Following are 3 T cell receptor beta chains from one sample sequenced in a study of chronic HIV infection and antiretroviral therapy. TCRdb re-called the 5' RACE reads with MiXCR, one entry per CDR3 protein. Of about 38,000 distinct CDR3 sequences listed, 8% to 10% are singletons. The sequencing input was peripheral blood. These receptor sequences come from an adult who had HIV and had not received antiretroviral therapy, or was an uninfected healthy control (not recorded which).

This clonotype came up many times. CDR3 bases: TGCGCCAGCAGCTGGAAAGAACTTGGGACTGAAGCTTTCTTT. This gives the protein CASSWKELGTEAFF. This chain uses TRBV5-1 with TRBJ1-1; D gene unclear. V gave up 3 bases and J gave up 5 bases, with 14 bases separating them. The CDR3 is made up of 14 amino acids. The germline V gene encodes CDR1 SGHRS and CDR2 YFSETQ.

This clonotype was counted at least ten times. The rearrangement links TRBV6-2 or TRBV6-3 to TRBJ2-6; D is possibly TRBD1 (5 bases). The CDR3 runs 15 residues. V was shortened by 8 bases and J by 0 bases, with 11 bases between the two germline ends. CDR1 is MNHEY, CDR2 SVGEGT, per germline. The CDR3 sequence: CASSLGLSGANVLTF. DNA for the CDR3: TGTGCCAGCTCCCTGGGGCTCTCTGGGGCCAACGTCCTGACTTTC.

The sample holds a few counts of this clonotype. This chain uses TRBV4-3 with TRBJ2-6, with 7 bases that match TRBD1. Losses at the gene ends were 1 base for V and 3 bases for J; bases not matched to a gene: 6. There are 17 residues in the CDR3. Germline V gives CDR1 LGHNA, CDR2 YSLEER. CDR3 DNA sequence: TGCGCCAGCAGCCAAGTAGGAACAGGGGATGGGGCCAACGTCCTGACTTTC. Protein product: CASSQVGTGDGANVLTF.